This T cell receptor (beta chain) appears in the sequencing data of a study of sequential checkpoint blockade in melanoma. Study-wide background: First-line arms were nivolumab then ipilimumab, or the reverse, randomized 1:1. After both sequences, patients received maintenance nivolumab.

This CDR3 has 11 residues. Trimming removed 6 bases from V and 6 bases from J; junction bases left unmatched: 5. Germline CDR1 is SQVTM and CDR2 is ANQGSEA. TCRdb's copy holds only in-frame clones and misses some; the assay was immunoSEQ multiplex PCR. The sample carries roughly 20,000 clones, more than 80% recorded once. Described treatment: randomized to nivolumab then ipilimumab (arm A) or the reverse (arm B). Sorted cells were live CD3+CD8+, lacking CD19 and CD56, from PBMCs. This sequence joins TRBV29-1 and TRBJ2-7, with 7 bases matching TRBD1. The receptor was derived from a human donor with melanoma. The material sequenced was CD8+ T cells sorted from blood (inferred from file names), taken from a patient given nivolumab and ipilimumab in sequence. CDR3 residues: CSVGEGAEQYF. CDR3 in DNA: TGCAGCGTGGGAGAGGGGGCCGAGCAGTACTTC.